This TCR beta chain was found in a study of T cells after yellow fever vaccination. Overall study context: SMART-Seq v4 Ultra Low Input prepared the low-cell-number fractions. Study-wide points: Re-detected after boosting: most primary clones, 96% of CD4 and 80% to 90% of CD8.

The study made its TCR cDNA through 5'RACE template switching. That step introduced a universal primer site along with UMIs. TCRdb reanalysed the 5' RACE reads using MiXCR and keeps one entry per CDR3 protein. The sample holds hundreds of thousands of distinct CDR3 sequences, roughly 14% seen once. CDR1 MNHEY and CDR2 SVGAGI come from the germline V gene. The germline V and J ends were trimmed by 0 bases and 6 bases, with 12 bases remaining between them. The CDR3 extends over 15 amino acids. Worth noting for this clonotype: The antigen remains unidentified.

This specimen was PBMCs, taken on the day of the yellow fever booster vaccination. The chain links TRBV6-5 to TRBJ1-5; no clear D gene. The receptor's source is a man aged 30 to 45 who received the YFV17D yellow fever vaccine. The CDR3 loop is CASSYSPGIGQPQHF. CDR3 nucleotide sequence: TGTGCCAGCAGTTACTCGCCGGGCATAGGTCAGCCCCAGCATTTT.